What follows are 22 T cell receptor beta chains derived from one specimen sequenced in a study of response to subunit inactivated influenza vaccine. Each CDR3 protein gets one entry after TCRdb re-called the RT-PCR reads with MiXCR. The sample yields just under 550,000 distinct CDR3 sequences, roughly a quarter seen once. These data also featured in a second study, about T cells expressing NK-cell markers. That report adds: Production of TCR beta cDNA relied on 5'RACE template switching with UMIs.

The sequences come from CD4+ T cells sorted from PBMCs, collected roughly 13 days after vaccination. Receptors were obtained from a man aged 50-60 years who received an inactivated influenza vaccine.

J is TRBJ1-6 and V is TRBV12-3 or TRBV12-4, with no clear D. The V end was cut by 3 bases, the J end by 9 bases, with 12 bases between. This CDR3 is 14 amino acids long. CDR3 nucleotides: TGTGCCAGCAGTTTCCAGGCAGTCGGTTCACCCCTCCACTTT. Protein product: CASSFQAVGSPLHF.

The gene calls are TRBV20-1 and TRBJ2-7; no firm D call. The germline V gene encodes CDR1 DFQATT and CDR2 SNEGSKA (reference sequence). Trimming removed 3 bases at V and 6 bases at J, with 18 bases between. This CDR3 comprises 14 residues. The CDR3 loop is CSARPGWWVGEQYF. CDR3 nucleotide sequence: TGCAGTGCTAGGCCTGGTTGGTGGGTTGGCGAGCAGTACTTC.

V gene TRBV27 combines with J gene TRBJ2-3; 9 nucleotides align to TRBD1. The CDR3 runs to 16 residues. Looked up from germline, CDR1 is MNHEY and CDR2 is SMNVEV (reference sequence). V lost 5 bases and J lost 6; bases outside the gene matches: 12. CDR3 protein: CASSPAPGTGTDTQYF. CDR3 in DNA: TGTGCCAGCAGTCCCGCCCCCGGGACAGGGACCGATACGCAGTATTTT.

In its sample, this clonotype was seen a few times. The chain uses TRBV20-1 and TRBJ2-1; possibly TRBD2 for D (5 bases). Germline loops: CDR1 DFQATT, CDR2 SNEGSKA (reference sequence). This CDR3 is built from 14 residues. The V and J ends lost 1 base and 1 base respectively, with 8 bases between them. CDR3 loop: CSARAGRSYNEQFF. The CDR3, as DNA: TGCAGTGCTAGAGCTGGGAGATCCTACAATGAGCAGTTCTTC.

Remarks on this clonotype: The junction differs from germline at one of its ends, possibly a read error. V is TRBV5-1 and J is TRBJ2-1; 11 bases line up with TRBD2. The CDR3 totals 16 residues. Germline CDR1 reads SGHRS; CDR2 reads YFSETQ. The CDR3 bases are TGCGCCAGCAGGGGGACTAGCGGAACCCCCGGACGGGAGCAGTTCTTT. It codes for CASRGTSGTPGREQFF.

This clonotype has a handful of counts. The genes are TRBV20-1 and TRBJ2-3, with D maybe TRBD2 (6 bases). The germline V and J ends were trimmed by 2 bases and 3 bases, with 9 bases remaining between them. The CDR3 spans 13 residues. Germline CDR1 reads DFQATT; CDR2 reads SNEGSKA (reference sequence). CDR3: CSARLGGTDTQYF. The CDR3 nucleotides read TGCAGTGCTAGATTGGGGGGTACAGATACGCAGTATTTT.

The genes are TRBV14 and TRBJ2-2; no firm D call. Per germline, CDR1 SGHDN and CDR2 FVKESK. Trimming removed 4 bases at V and 2 bases at J, with 8 bases between. The CDR3 consists of 14 residues. As DNA, the CDR3 is TGTGCCAGCAGCCCTTTGGTCAACACCGGGGAGCTGTTTTTT. This codes for CASSPLVNTGELFF.

The rearrangement joins TRBV12-3 or TRBV12-4 to TRBJ1-6; D is undetermined. This CDR3 is 16 amino acids long. The CDR3 loop reads CAPCRTAILGFSPLHF. Written as DNA, the CDR3 is TGTGCTCCCTGTAGAACAGCTATTCTAGGTTTTTCACCCCTCCACTTT.

The V call is TRBV6-2 or TRBV6-3, the J call TRBJ2-1; D not resolved. The length of the CDR3 is 13 residues. Trimming cost V 2 bases and J 5 bases, with 7 bases left between them. CDR1 and CDR2 from the germline V gene are MNHEY and SVGEGT. This chain's CDR3 is CASSYVEHNEQFF. The CDR3 nucleotides are TGTGCCAGCAGTTACGTCGAGCACAATGAGCAGTTCTTC.

This chain links TRBV7-6 with TRBJ2-7; D might be TRBD2 (6 bases). Trimming left V 5 bases short and J 0 bases short, with 17 bases between. The CDR3 runs to 16 residues. CDR1 is SGHVS, CDR2 FNYEAQ, per germline. CDR3: CASSQQGGASSYEQYF. In DNA form, the CDR3 reads TGTGCCAGCAGCCAACAAGGAGGGGCCAGCTCCTACGAGCAGTACTTC.

This clonotype was counted only a few times. The CDR3 nucleotides read TGTGCCAGCAGGTCGGGACCGCCTGATGAGCAGTTCTTC. Translating gives CASRSGPPDEQFF. The rearrangement uses TRBV2 and TRBJ2-1; either TRBD1 or TRBD2 may fit D (5 bases each). In germline, CDR1 is SNHLY, CDR2 FYNNEI. The CDR3 spans 13 residues. The germline V and J ends were trimmed by 6 bases and 8 bases, with 14 bases remaining between them. The variable domain in full, with the rest retrieved from reference TRBV2 and TRBJ2-1, is EPEVTQTPSHQVTQMGQEVILRCVPISNHLYFYWYRQILGQKVEFLVSFYNNEISEKSEIFDDQFSVERPDGSNFTLKIRSTKLEDSAMYFCASRSGPPDEQFFGPGTRLTVL.

The chain is built from TRBV9 and TRBJ2-1, with 11 bases that match TRBD2. CDR3 length: 18 amino acids. V gave up 4 bases and J gave up 0 bases; unmatched junction bases: 9. Germline V gene lookup returns CDR1 SGDLS and CDR2 YYNGEE. The CDR3 nucleotides read TGTGCCAGCAGCCCCGGTTCTAGCGGGGGGAGCTCCTACAATGAGCAGTTCTTC. This translates into CASSPGSSGGSSYNEQFF.

The gene calls are TRBV15 and TRBJ1-5; D remains unclear. The germline V and J ends were trimmed by 1 base and 3 bases, with 10 bases remaining between them. Germline values: CDR1 LNHNV, CDR2 YYDKDF (reference sequence). CDR3 length equals 15 residues. The CDR3 nucleotides are TGTGCCACCAGCAGAGCCTCTGAGATCAATCAGCCCCAGCATTTT. Protein: CATSRASEINQPQHF.

This chain links TRBV6-1 with TRBJ2-7, with 9 bases that match TRBD2. The CDR3 length is 15 residues. The germline gives CDR1 MNHNS, CDR2 SASEGT. J gave up 3 bases and V 4 bases, and 7 bases lay outside the gene matches. The CDR3 is CASSGGVAGVYEQYF. The CDR3 DNA reads as TGTGCCAGCAGTGGTGGGGTAGCGGGGGTCTACGAGCAGTACTTC.

This clonotype has just a few counts. The chain is built from TRBV2 and TRBJ2-1, with D possibly matching TRBD2 (6 bases). Deletions cut 4 bases from V and 4 bases from J, with 14 bases between. This CDR3 contains 15 residues. CDR1 and CDR2 (germline): SNHLY, FYNNEI. The CDR3 is CASSVGHGTYNEQFF. The CDR3 DNA sequence: TGTGCCAGCAGTGTTGGACACGGGACTTACAATGAGCAGTTCTTC.

The genes are TRBV13 and TRBJ2-1; 8 bases are shared with TRBD2. The J segment lost 6 bases and the V segment lost 0 bases, leaving 4 bases of the junction unmatched. In germline, CDR1 is PRHDT, CDR2 FYEKMQ (reference sequence). The CDR3 length is 15 residues. CDR3 sequence (DNA): TGTGCCAGCAGCTTAGGGTTAGCGGGATTCAATGAGCAGTTCTTC. Translating gives CASSLGLAGFNEQFF.

The rearrangement links TRBV11-2 to TRBJ1-1; 10 nucleotides align to TRBD1. Trimming at V came to 5 bases and at J to 0 bases, leaving 9 bases not matched to a gene. Germline V gives CDR1 SGHAT, CDR2 FQNNGV. The CDR3 covers 17 residues. The CDR3 coding sequence is TGTGCCAGCAGCAACGGACAGGGGGTTTTCATGAACACTGAAGCTTTCTTT. Residues: CASSNGQGVFMNTEAFF.

This clonotype was recorded a few times. The chain joins TRBV5-1 to TRBJ2-7, with 7 bases fitting TRBD1. The germline CDR1 and CDR2 sequences are SGHRS and YFSETQ. The CDR3 loop spans 13 amino acids. V lost 4 bases and J lost 6; bases outside the gene matches: 7. CDR3 bases: TGCGCCAGCAGCCCAGACAGGGTCCGCGAGCAGTACTTC. This gives the protein CASSPDRVREQYF.

The chain combines TRBV5-1 with TRBJ2-7; D unresolved. CDR1 SGHRS and CDR2 YFSETQ come from the germline V gene. Trimming shortened V by 0 bases and J by 5 bases, and 12 bases separated the two germline ends. There are 14 residues in the CDR3. The CDR3, as DNA: TGCGCCAGCAGCTTGGACCCTTTCACGGACGAGCAGTACTTC. Translated, it gives CASSLDPFTDEQYF.

The chain couples TRBV30 to TRBJ2-2; 7 nucleotides agree with TRBD1. The CDR3 extends over 13 amino acids. Losses at the gene ends were 2 bases for V and 8 bases for J; bases not matched to a gene: 5. The germline gives CDR1 GTSNPN, CDR2 SVGIG (reference sequence). The CDR3 loop reads CAWSIDRVGELFF. CDR3 bases: TGTGCCTGGAGTATCGACAGGGTGGGGGAGCTGTTTTTT.

In its sample, this clonotype was seen a few times. The J gene is TRBJ2-7, the V gene TRBV5-1, with TRBD1 matching over 7 bases. This CDR3 spans 13 amino acids. Germline assignment: CDR1 SGHRS and CDR2 YFSETQ. V lost 4 bases and J lost 3; bases outside the gene matches: 4. The CDR3 is CASSPTGNYEQYF. CDR3 in DNA: TGCGCCAGCAGCCCGACAGGGAACTACGAGCAGTACTTC.

The chain combines TRBV5-1 with TRBJ2-2; D might be TRBD2 (5 bases). The V gene's germline CDR1 is SGHRS and CDR2 YFSETQ. Trimming took 1 base from V and 4 from J, leaving 14 bases between them. The CDR3 has 16 amino acids. The CDR3 region has the DNA TGCGCCAGCAGCTTGATCCGGGGTCGTGCCACCGGGGAGCTGTTTTTT. This codes for CASSLIRGRATGELFF.